What follows are 14 T cell receptor beta chains derived from one specimen sequenced in a study of control samples from healthy donors and cancer patients. Repertoires were generated with immunoSEQ multiplex PCR, while TCRdb's copy carries only in-frame clones and drops some. The table shows 150,000 or so clones, with over 85% occurring only once. The sequenced material came from blood. The receptors shown here come from a man aged 18 to 35 in good health.

This rearrangement joins TRBV5-1 to TRBJ2-5, with TRBD2 identical over 11 bases. Germline lookup yields CDR1 SGHRS and CDR2 YFSETQ. The CDR3 covers 17 residues. Trimming at V came to 1 base and at J to 4 bases, leaving 9 bases not matched to a gene. CDR3 region: CASSLRASGGPGETQYF. As DNA, the CDR3 is TGCGCCAGCAGCTTGAGGGCTAGCGGGGGGCCGGGAGAGACCCAGTACTTC.

This clone was seen a few times. The chain's CDR3 is CASSPFGGKIDEQYF. The CDR3 coding sequence is TGTGCCAGCAGCCCATTTGGCGGGAAAATTGACGAGCAGTACTTC. The V and J genes are TRBV28 and TRBJ2-7, with a possible D match to TRBD2 (6 bases). The germline V and J ends were trimmed by 6 bases and 5 bases, with 20 bases remaining between them. This CDR3 is built from 15 residues. Germline CDR1 MDHEN, CDR2 SYDVKM.

The chain joins TRBV28 to TRBJ1-3; no firm D call. V lost 5 bases and J 5 bases, leaving 10 bases between the germline ends. This CDR3 has 13 amino acids. Germline V CDR1 and CDR2: MDHEN, SYDVKM. CDR3 sequence reads: CASSPGSRNTIYF. The DNA for the CDR3 is TGTGCCAGCAGTCCTGGGTCTAGAAACACCATATATTTT.

With respect to this clone: The same CDR3 is also encoded by other DNA sequences in this sample. This sequence joins TRBV28 and TRBJ2-7; D is possibly TRBD1 or TRBD2 (7 bases each). Germline values: CDR1 MDHEN, CDR2 SYDVKM. The length of the CDR3 is 14 residues. The V end lost 2 bases, the J end lost 4 bases, and 12 bases lay between the germline ends. CDR3 in amino acids: CASSLGQGGYEQYF. CDR3 DNA sequence: TGTGCCAGCAGTTTAGGGCAGGGGGGGTACGAGCAGTACTTC.

The V gene is TRBV7-9, the J gene TRBJ1-1, with D unresolved. The germline gives CDR1 SEHNR, CDR2 FQNEAQ (reference sequence). This CDR3 has 14 amino acids. Trimming left V 8 bases short and J 4 bases short, with 17 bases between. CDR3 nucleotide sequence: TGTGCCAGCCTTCATCCGCCGGGGAGCACTGAAGCTTTCTTT. It specifies CASLHPPGSTEAFF.

This chain joins TRBV24-1 and TRBJ2-5; weak D call: TRBD1 (6 bases). In germline, CDR1 is KGHDR, CDR2 SFDVKD. Trimming cost V 6 bases and J 4 bases, with 14 bases left between them. The length of the CDR3 is 14 residues. CDR3 in DNA: TGTGCCACCAGTTTGTCCGCCAGGGGAGAGACCCAGTACTTC. Translation: CATSLSARGETQYF.

The chain employs TRBV9 and TRBJ2-1; the match to TRBD2 covers 9 bases. After removal of 4 bases from V and 13 bases from J, the junction contained 15 bases not matched to a gene. Germline V CDR1 and CDR2: SGDLS, YYNGEE. This CDR3 is built from 15 residues. This CDR3 reads CASSPGVAGVFVQFF. CDR3 coding DNA: TGTGCCAGCAGCCCGGGGGTAGCGGGAGTGTTTGTCCAGTTCTTC.

The chain joins TRBV5-1 to TRBJ2-7; 12 bases fit TRBD2. The trim removed 4 bases at V and 6 bases at J, leaving 11 bases unmatched. This CDR3 is built from 16 residues. CDR1 is SGHRS and CDR2 is YFSETQ in the germline V gene. The CDR3 nucleotides are TGCGCCAGCAGCCCCGGACTAGCGGGACGAATGGGCGAGCAGTACTTC. Translation: CASSPGLAGRMGEQYF.

This chain joins TRBV7-2 and TRBJ2-3, with unresolved D. Per the germline V gene, CDR1 is SGHTA and CDR2 is FQGNSA. V lost 1 base, J lost 0 bases, and 11 bases lay in between. This CDR3 spans 16 amino acids. CDR3 protein: CASSLGSEISTDTQYF. The CDR3 nucleotides read TGTGCCAGCAGCTTAGGGTCAGAAATAAGCACAGATACGCAGTATTTT.

The genes are TRBV4-3 and TRBJ2-5, with TRBD1 matching 12 bases. Germline V gene data show CDR1 as LGHNA and CDR2 as YSLEER. Trimming at V came to 2 bases and at J to 5 bases, leaving 6 bases not matched to a gene. The CDR3 is 16 amino acids. The CDR3 sequence: CASSQRDRGRWETQYF. The CDR3, as DNA: TGCGCCAGCAGCCAACGGGACAGGGGGCGCTGGGAGACCCAGTACTTC.

The V gene is TRBV30, the J gene TRBJ1-3; D possibly corresponds to TRBD1 (5 bases). This CDR3 region has 14 residues. Germline V gene data show CDR1 as GTSNPN and CDR2 as SVGIG (reference sequence). V dropped 4 bases and J dropped 0 bases, with 10 bases sitting between them. CDR3 sequence: CAWIPGLSGNTIYF. The DNA for the CDR3 is TGTGCCTGGATACCGGGGCTCTCTGGAAACACCATATATTTT. Supplemented by reference TRBV30 and TRBJ1-3, the full variable domain reads SQTIHQWPATLVQPVGSPLSLECTVEGTSNPNLYWYRQAAGRGLQLLFYSVGIGQISSEVPQNLSASRPQDRQFILSSKKLLLSDSGFYLCAWIPGLSGNTIYFGEGSWLTVV.

The genes are TRBV6-6 and TRBJ1-2, with 8 positions matching TRBD1. The germline V gene has CDR1 MNHNY and CDR2 SVGAGI (reference sequence). The CDR3 covers 13 residues. The V segment lost 6 bases and the J segment 6 bases; nucleotides outside the gene matches: 6. The CDR3 DNA reads as TGTGCCAGCAGCCATACAGGGGGGAATGGCTACACCTTC. It translates to CASSHTGGNGYTF.

The chain joins TRBV6-5 to TRBJ1-6; possible D gene TRBD1, 5 bases. Germline V gene sequence: CDR1 MNHEY, CDR2 SVGAGI. Trimming removed 8 bases from V and 8 bases from J, with 16 bases in between. This CDR3 has 14 amino acids. The CDR3 DNA follows: TGTGCCAGCCAATCACGCGGGACCTATTCACCCCTCCACTTT. Encoded protein: CASQSRGTYSPLHF.

The chain employs TRBV29-1 and TRBJ1-5; 8 nucleotides align to TRBD1. CDR1 is SQVTM, CDR2 ANQGSEA, per germline. The junction had 6 bases not matched to a gene; V was cut back by 4 bases and J by 4 bases. The CDR3 spans 14 residues. CDR3 sequence (DNA): TGCAGCGTTGGAACAGGGGGACCTAATCAGCCCCAGCATTTT. This translates into CSVGTGGPNQPQHF.